A single sample is the source of the 21 T cell receptor beta chains below, sequenced in a study of T-cell memory formation after mild COVID-19. TCRdb redid the calling of the 5' RACE reads with MiXCR, one entry per CDR3 protein. The repertoire holds 350,000 to 500,000 distinct CDR3 sequences, with 20% to 25% as singletons. Material for sequencing was PBMCs or a T cell subset sorted from them (not recorded which). The receptor set was obtained from an adult woman who had mild COVID-19 (a few samples of this study predate the infection). Cell type and time point are not known.

In this sample, this clonotype turned up a few times. This chain joins TRBV29-1 and TRBJ1-1; perhaps TRBD1 as D (5 bases). This CDR3 has 12 amino acids. Germline CDR1 reads SQVTM; CDR2 reads ANQGSEA. Trimming left V 7 bases short and J 3 bases short, with 12 bases between. The CDR3 loop reads CSARGWDTEAFF. The CDR3 DNA is TGCAGCGCCCGGGGGTGGGACACTGAAGCTTTCTTT.

The rearrangement links TRBV9 to TRBJ2-1; D is unclear. The CDR3 contains 12 residues. Germline V CDR1 and CDR2: SGDLS, YYNGEE. Trimming left V 4 bases short and J 8 bases short, with 10 bases between. The CDR3 loop reads CASSRVDDEQFF. For the CDR3, the DNA is TGTGCCAGCAGCCGCGTCGACGATGAGCAGTTCTTC.

The rearrangement links TRBV7-8 to TRBJ1-5; D is ambiguous. With 2 bases removed from V and 6 bases from J, the gap between germline ends came to 11 bases. The CDR3 has 14 amino acids. Per the germline V gene, CDR1 is SGHVS and CDR2 is FQNEAQ. CDR3 DNA sequence: TGTGCCAGCAGCTTATTGGGCGGCTCTCAGCCCCAGCATTTT. It codes for CASSLLGGSQPQHF.

This clonotype was detected only a few times. The chain is built from TRBV7-9 and TRBJ1-2, with D tentatively TRBD1 (5 bases). CDR1 and CDR2 from the germline V gene are SEHNR and FQNEAQ (reference sequence). V was cut by 1 base and J by 8 bases, with 14 bases left in between. The length of the CDR3 is 14 residues. The chain's CDR3 is CASSLGSRVAGYTF. The CDR3 bases are TGTGCCAGCAGCTTAGGATCCAGGGTGGCCGGCTACACCTTC.

There are a few counts of this clonotype. Here the CDR3 reads CASSYLGGVNTEAFF. In DNA, the CDR3 is TGTGCCAGCAGTTATCTGGGAGGGGTCAACACTGAAGCTTTCTTT. The chain is built from TRBV6-2 or TRBV6-3 and TRBJ1-1; perhaps TRBD1 as D (5 bases). The CDR3 sequence is 15 residues long. Deletions cut 3 bases from V and 2 bases from J, with 13 bases between. Germline CDR1 MNHEY, CDR2 SVGEGT.

This clonotype was seen more than once but under ten times. The V call is TRBV16, the J call TRBJ2-7; 8 bases agree with TRBD1. Germline assignment: CDR1 KGHSY and CDR2 FQNENV. CDR3 length: 16 residues. After removal of 2 bases from V and 1 base from J, the junction contained 7 bases not matched to a gene. The CDR3 bases are TGTGCCAGCAGCCAAGCCCTGACAGGGGCTTCCTACGAGCAGTACTTC. Protein sequence: CASSQALTGASYEQYF.

V and J are TRBV3-1 and TRBJ1-2; D is unclear. The V and J ends lost 4 bases and 5 bases respectively, with 14 bases between them. Germline V CDR1 and CDR2: LGHDT, YNNKEL (reference sequence). There are 14 residues in the CDR3. As DNA, the CDR3 is TGTGCCAGCAGCCCAACGCCGGGATCTTATGGCTACACCTTC. As protein: CASSPTPGSYGYTF.

The V gene is TRBV29-1, the J gene TRBJ2-5, with a possible D match to TRBD2 (5 bases). CDR3 length: 13 residues. Trimming removed 3 bases from V and 2 bases from J, with 10 bases in between. Per germline, CDR1 SQVTM and CDR2 ANQGSEA. The CDR3 spells CSVDVEEQETQYF. The CDR3 DNA follows: TGCAGCGTTGATGTGGAGGAACAAGAGACCCAGTACTTC.

The chain employs TRBV30 and TRBJ2-2; 11 nucleotides agree with TRBD1. Germline V gene lookup returns CDR1 GTSNPN and CDR2 SVGIG (reference sequence). The CDR3 runs 15 residues. After removal of 3 bases from V and 4 bases from J, the junction contained 4 bases not matched to a gene. For the CDR3, the DNA is TGTGCCTGGAGCGGACAGGGGGCGAGCACCGGGGAGCTGTTTTTT. Its translation is CAWSGQGASTGELFF.

V gene TRBV4-2 combines with J gene TRBJ2-3; D uncertain. The CDR3 is made up of 14 amino acids. V was cut by 1 base and J by 6 bases, with 11 bases left in between. The germline CDR1 and CDR2 sequences are LGHNA and YNFKEQ. Here the CDR3 DNA reads TGTGCCAGCAGCCAAGGGGTAGCAGAGGATACGCAGTATTTT. Protein product: CASSQGVAEDTQYF.

The chain joins TRBV27 to TRBJ1-6; no reliable D call. Trimming removed 2 bases at V and 5 bases at J, with 10 bases between. The CDR3 runs to 15 residues. Germline lookup yields CDR1 MNHEY and CDR2 SMNVEV (reference sequence). CDR3 residues: CASSLDRLNNSPLHF. DNA of the CDR3: TGTGCCAGCAGTTTAGACCGCCTCAATAATTCACCCCTCCACTTT.

The chain has TRBV9 and TRBJ2-5; 8 bases agree with TRBD1. Losses at the gene ends were 0 bases for V and 2 bases for J; bases not matched to a gene: 21. Germline V gives CDR1 SGDLS, CDR2 YYNGEE. The CDR3 extends over 21 amino acids. This CDR3 is CASSVASPLTPLDRDQETQYF. The CDR3 region has the DNA TGTGCCAGCAGCGTAGCCTCCCCACTCACCCCGCTGGACAGGGATCAAGAGACCCAGTACTTC.

This chain joins TRBV11-1 and TRBJ2-7; D assignment may be TRBD1 or TRBD2 (5 bases each). Trimming shortened V by 4 bases and J by 4 bases, and 17 bases separated the two germline ends. The CDR3 loop spans 15 amino acids. CDR1 is SGHAT, CDR2 FQDESV, per germline (reference sequence). The CDR3 region has the DNA TGTGCCAGCAGCTCGGGACCCAGGTTATCGTACGAGCAGTACTTC. It codes for CASSSGPRLSYEQYF.

The chain employs TRBV6-5 and TRBJ2-5; D uncertain. This CDR3 is 14 amino acids long. Trimming removed 2 bases at V and 4 bases at J, with 11 bases between. Germline loops: CDR1 MNHEY, CDR2 SVGAGI. The CDR3 region is CASSYGRAGETQYF. DNA of the CDR3: TGTGCCAGCAGTTACGGACGGGCTGGAGAGACCCAGTACTTC.

This chain links TRBV29-1 with TRBJ2-1, with D uncertain. The CDR3 has 11 residues. Germline V gene data show CDR1 as SQVTM and CDR2 as ANQGSEA. Trimming took off 4 bases at V and 4 bases at J, with 5 bases between the two ends. CDR3 protein: CSVVSYNEQFF. CDR3 bases: TGCAGCGTTGTGTCGTACAATGAGCAGTTCTTC.

The chain employs TRBV7-8 and TRBJ2-7; 9 bases align to TRBD2. Germline V gives CDR1 SGHVS, CDR2 FQNEAQ. This CDR3 is 19 amino acids long. With 2 bases clipped from V and 0 bases from J, the junction kept 14 bases outside the gene matches. CDR3 in DNA: TGTGCCAGCAGCTTATATGAGGTCGCTAGCGGGGCAAGCTCCTACGAGCAGTACTTC. Translated, it gives CASSLYEVASGASSYEQYF. Complete variable domain (other parts from reference TRBV7-8 and TRBJ2-7): GAGVSQSPRYKVAKRGQDVALRCDPISGHVSLFWYQQALGQGPEFLTYFQNEAQLDKSGLPSDRFFAERPEGSVSTLKIQRTQQEDSAVYLCASSLYEVASGASSYEQYFGPGTRLTVT.

The rearrangement joins TRBV7-3 to TRBJ2-3, with 8 bases matching TRBD2. Germline CDR1 reads SGHTA; CDR2 reads FQGTGA. Trimming removed 5 bases from V and 3 bases from J; junction bases left unmatched: 4. The length of the CDR3 is 14 residues. CDR3 in amino acids: CASSPGLETDTQYF. The CDR3, as DNA: TGTGCCAGCAGCCCGGGACTAGAAACAGATACGCAGTATTTT.

The chain couples TRBV12-3 or TRBV12-4 to TRBJ1-5; TRBD1 matches at 7 bases. V lost 6 bases, J lost 9 bases, and 11 bases stayed unmatched. The CDR3 runs to 14 residues. The CDR3 is CASSPQGQRTPQHF. Written as DNA, the CDR3 is TGTGCCAGCAGCCCCCAGGGACAGAGGACGCCCCAGCATTTT.

DNA for the CDR3: TGTGCCAGCAGCTCGACCGGGACTAGCGGGAGGACCAGCTCCTACGAGCAGTACTTC. Its protein product is CASSSTGTSGRTSSYEQYF. The chain uses TRBV7-9 and TRBJ2-7; 15 positions agree with TRBD2. The CDR3 is 19 amino acids. J was trimmed by 0 bases and V by 4 bases; bases with no gene match: 10. The germline V gene encodes CDR1 SEHNR and CDR2 FQNEAQ (reference sequence).

This chain uses TRBV12-3 or TRBV12-4 with TRBJ2-2; D gene uncertain. CDR3 length: 14 residues. The V gene lost 3 bases and the J gene lost 0 bases, with 5 bases spanning the gap. The CDR3 here is CASSFRSNTGELFF. The DNA of the CDR3 is TGTGCCAGCAGTTTCAGGTCGAACACCGGGGAGCTGTTTTTT.

The V call is TRBV3-1, the J call TRBJ1-2, with TRBD1 matching 10 bases. V was pared by 4 bases and J by 5 bases, with 10 bases of the junction left unmatched. From germline, CDR1 is LGHDT and CDR2 YNNKEL (reference sequence). This CDR3 spans 16 amino acids. In DNA, the CDR3 is TGTGCCAGCAGCCTGGGACAGGGGAGGTCGGGGTATGGCTACACCTTC. This codes for CASSLGQGRSGYGYTF.